The 14 T cell receptor beta chains listed next were all sequenced from one sample in a study of T-cell memory formation after mild COVID-19. TCRdb called the 5' RACE reads again in MiXCR, with one record for every CDR3 protein. The sample lists about 57,000 distinct CDR3 sequences, 9% to 15% occurring once. Sequencing was performed on PBMCs or a T cell subset sorted from them (not recorded which). The receptors come from a man aged 18 to 35 who had mild COVID-19 (a few samples of this study predate the infection). Cell type and time point are not known.

V is TRBV28 and J is TRBJ1-2; a weak D match, TRBD1 (5 bases). CDR1 MDHEN and CDR2 SYDVKM come from the germline V gene. V was cut by 3 bases and J by 8 bases, with 10 bases left in between. There are 12 residues in the CDR3. The chain's CDR3 is CASSFGGKGYTF. CDR3 DNA sequence: TGTGCCAGCAGTTTTGGGGGGAAAGGCTACACCTTC.

V usage is TRBV11-2 and J usage is TRBJ1-5; 10 bases agree with TRBD1. This CDR3 comprises 17 residues. Germline CDR1 is SGHAT and CDR2 is FQNNGV. The junction had 10 bases not matched to a gene; V was cut back by 4 bases and J by 4 bases. The CDR3 region is CASSSSGQGRGNQPQHF. CDR3 DNA sequence: TGTGCCAGCAGCTCCTCGGGACAGGGGAGGGGAAATCAGCCCCAGCATTTT.

This chain links TRBV5-8 with TRBJ2-3; TRBD2 agrees at 15 bases. Per germline, CDR1 SGHTS and CDR2 YDEGEE. This CDR3 is built from 19 residues. J gave up 5 bases and V 4 bases, and 14 bases lay outside the gene matches. The CDR3 DNA sequence: TGTGCCAGCAGCGCCGGGACTAGCGGGGGGATATCCTCGGGAGATACGCAGTATTTT. The encoded protein is CASSAGTSGGISSGDTQYF. The complete variable domain, with remaining parts taken from reference TRBV5-8 and TRBJ2-3, reads EAGVTQSPTHLIKTRGQQATLRCSPISGHTSVYWYQQALGLGLQFLLWYDEGEERNRGNFPPRFSGRQFPNYSSELNVNALELEDSALYLCASSAGTSGGISSGDTQYFGPGTRLTVL.

This clonotype was recorded at least ten times. The rearrangement joins TRBV19 to TRBJ1-1; 9 nucleotides align to TRBD1. The J segment lost 5 bases and the V segment lost 6 bases, leaving 1 base of the junction unmatched. Germline V gene sequence: CDR1 LNHDA, CDR2 SQIVND (reference sequence). The CDR3 runs to 12 residues. CDR3 DNA: TGTGCCAGTAGGACAGGGGGTACTGAAGCTTTCTTT. This codes for CASRTGGTEAFF.

This clonotype was counted between two and nine times. The chain links TRBV3-1 to TRBJ1-6; D unclear. This CDR3 is built from 13 residues. The germline V gene has CDR1 LGHDT and CDR2 YNNKEL (reference sequence). Trimming cost V 4 bases and J 5 bases, with 6 bases left between them. The CDR3 loop reads CASSLTDNSPLHF. CDR3 bases: TGTGCCAGCAGCCTTACTGATAATTCACCCCTCCACTTT. Full variable domain (remainder filled in from reference TRBV3-1 and TRBJ1-6): DTAVSQTPKYLVTQMGNDKSIKCEQNLGHDTMYWYKQDSKKFLKIMFSYNNKELIINETVPNRFSPKSPDKAHLNLHINSLELGDSAVYFCASSLTDNSPLHFGNGTRLTVT.

A few counts support this clonotype. This sequence joins TRBV6-1 and TRBJ1-2; D uncertain. With 8 bases removed from V and 4 bases from J, the gap between germline ends came to 17 bases. Per germline, CDR1 MNHNS and CDR2 SASEGT. This CDR3 is 14 amino acids long. CDR3 DNA: TGTGCCAGCCGCCTCATTACAGCAGTCTATGGCTACACCTTC. The encoded protein is CASRLITAVYGYTF.

This chain joins TRBV5-1 and TRBJ1-4, with D uncertain. The CDR3 has 15 residues. The ends were cut back, 0 bases at V and 8 bases at J, with 14 bases in the middle. The germline gives CDR1 SGHRS, CDR2 YFSETQ. The CDR3 DNA follows: TGCGCCAGCAGCTTGGCCCTCGTTTCAGGAGAAAAACTGTTTTTT. It encodes CASSLALVSGEKLFF.

The J gene is TRBJ2-7, the V gene TRBV20-1; the match to TRBD2 covers 8 bases. CDR3 length equals 14 residues. Germline assignment: CDR1 DFQATT and CDR2 SNEGSKA (reference sequence). The CDR3 loop reads CSARRSGGEYVQYV. CDR3 sequence (DNA): TGCAGTGCTCGTAGAAGCGGGGGAGAGTACGTGCAGTACGTC.

The sample holds a few counts of this clonotype. The CDR3 reads CASTPLGLREQFF. CDR3 coding DNA: TGTGCCAGCACCCCTTTGGGGCTTCGGGAGCAGTTCTTC. J is TRBJ2-1 and V is TRBV6-4; TRBD1 might be the D (5 bases). V dropped 7 bases and J dropped 10 bases, with 17 bases sitting between them. The length of the CDR3 is 13 residues. Germline V CDR1 and CDR2: MRHNA, SNTAGT.

This clonotype showed up just a few times. This chain uses TRBV30 with TRBJ2-1, with D perhaps TRBD2 (6 bases). CDR3 size: 13 residues. V was pared by 0 bases and J by 5 bases, with 8 bases between. Germline CDR1 GTSNPN, CDR2 SVGIG (reference sequence). The CDR3 is CAWSVGGDNEQFF. The CDR3 DNA reads TGTGCCTGGAGTGTGGGAGGAGACAATGAGCAGTTCTTC.

This clonotype appeared a few times. CDR3 nucleotide sequence: TGTGCCAGCAGCGATCGGACAGGGACGAACACTGAAGCTTTCTTT. It translates to CASSDRTGTNTEAFF. J is TRBJ1-1 and V is TRBV6-2 or TRBV6-3; 8 bases match TRBD1. Germline V lookup: CDR1 MNHEY, CDR2 SVGEGT. The V segment lost 6 bases and the J segment 1 base; nucleotides outside the gene matches: 7. CDR3 length equals 15 residues.

The V call is TRBV7-2, the J call TRBJ1-5, with D hard to call. Germline assignment: CDR1 SGHTA and CDR2 FQGNSA. This CDR3 is 14 amino acids long. The germline V and J ends were trimmed by 2 bases and 4 bases, with 9 bases remaining between them. CDR3 coding DNA: TGTGCCAGCAGCTTATGGATAGGGAATCAGCCCCAGCATTTT. As protein: CASSLWIGNQPQHF.

In this sample, this clonotype turned up many times. V gene TRBV5-1 combines with J gene TRBJ2-2, with 16 bases that match TRBD2. After removal of 0 bases from V and 3 bases from J, the junction contained 5 bases not matched to a gene. The CDR3 contains 19 residues. Germline V lookup: CDR1 SGHRS, CDR2 YFSETQ. CDR3 amino acids: CASSLAPGLAGGHTGELFF. For the CDR3, the DNA is TGCGCCAGCAGCTTGGCCCCGGGACTAGCGGGGGGGCACACCGGGGAGCTGTTTTTT.

This clonotype was counted between two and nine times. V and J are TRBV4-3 and TRBJ2-5, with 9 positions matching TRBD1. V shed 4 bases, J shed 5 bases, and the junction held 2 bases outside the gene matches. The CDR3 totals 13 residues. The germline gives CDR1 LGHNA, CDR2 YSLEER. CDR3 bases: TGCGCCAGCAGCCGGGACAGGGTGGAGACCCAGTACTTC. As protein: CASSRDRVETQYF.